The 18 T cell receptor beta chains given below trace back to one sample, sequenced in a study of CXCR3-negative and CXCR3-positive naive CD8 T cells. UMI-tagged TRB cDNA libraries were built via 5' RACE. Following a re-call of the 5' RACE reads, TCRdb has one entry per CDR3 protein and lacks DNA. The sample shows 20,000 to 25,000 distinct CDR3 sequences, and about 4% sits with its ten largest clones. The sequencing input was naive CXCR3- CD8+ T cells from blood. Subset denoted: CD45RO-CCR7+CD27+CD95- naive CD8+ T cells lacking CXCR3 (TNR3-). The receptors derive from a human donor in good health. Some clones in this sample may be carry-over from other donors' samples.

This chain uses TRBV27 with TRBJ2-1. The CDR3 spans 14 residues. Germline CDR1 is MNHEY and CDR2 is SMNVEV (reference sequence). The CDR3 is CASSLGTPNNEQFF.

The V call is TRBV7-5, the J call TRBJ2-2; TCRdb's D gene call, TRBD1, goes unchecked for lack of DNA. TRBV7-5 is tagged as a pseudogene. The CDR3 is made up of 17 amino acids. CDR3 amino acids: CISVSEVDRGSTGELFF.

CDR3 loop: CASSYFAGLPGGYTF. The chain links TRBV6-2 or TRBV6-3 to TRBJ1-2; TCRdb's D call of TRBD1 is untestable without DNA. The CDR3 is 15 residues long. CDR1 is MNHEY and CDR2 is SVGEGT in the germline V gene.

The chain has TRBV7-2 and TRBJ2-4; the D call of TRBD2 rests on TCRdb alone, since no DNA is present to check it. The CDR3 contains 18 residues. CDR1 SGHTA and CDR2 FQGNSA come from the germline V gene. The CDR3 loop reads CASSSRTSGKSTYDIQYF.

The J gene is TRBJ1-1, the V gene TRBV29-1. This CDR3 has 14 amino acids. Germline values: CDR1 SQVTM, CDR2 ANQGSEA. The CDR3 loop is CSVQIRTDLPEAFF.

The chain is built from TRBV19 and TRBJ2-7; checking the TCRdb D call of TRBD1 is not possible without DNA. The CDR3 runs to 14 residues. Germline CDR1 LNHDA, CDR2 SQIVND (reference sequence). The CDR3 sequence: CASSIGRDPYEQYF. The full variable domain, completed using reference TRBV19 and TRBJ2-7, is DGGITQSPKYLFRKEGQNVTLSCEQNLNHDAMYWYRQDPGQGLRLIYYSQIVNDFQKGDIAEGYSVSREKKESFPLTVTSAQKNPTAFYLCASSIGRDPYEQYFGPGTRLTVT.

V usage is TRBV28 and J usage is TRBJ2-7. CDR3 length: 14 amino acids. Germline CDR1 and CDR2: MDHEN and SYDVKM. CDR3 sequence reads: CASSLIAGFYEQYF.

By frequency, this clonotype is medium-sized. The chain joins TRBV7-3 to TRBJ1-1; without DNA, the TCRdb call of TRBD1 cannot be checked. CDR1 and CDR2 from the germline V gene are SGHTA and FQGTGA. This CDR3 comprises 15 residues. CDR3 sequence reads: CATNKGPGGNTEAFF.

V usage is TRBV29-1 and J usage is TRBJ2-2; the TCRdb D gene call, TRBD1, has no DNA to confirm it. Germline V CDR1 and CDR2: SQVTM, ANQGSEA. The CDR3 loop spans 14 amino acids. CDR3: CSVEAGTNTGELFF.

This chain links TRBV7-6 with TRBJ2-2; TCRdb proposes TRBD2, but this gene call is untestable without DNA. Germline CDR1 SGHVS, CDR2 FNYEAQ. This CDR3 region has 17 residues. The CDR3 protein is CASSWERGGTDTGELFF. Complete variable domain (other parts from reference TRBV7-6 and TRBJ2-2): GAGVSQSPRYKVTKRGQDVALRCDPISGHVSLYWYRQALGQGPEFLTYFNYEAQQDKSGLPNDRFSAERPEGSISTLTIQRTEQRDSAMYRCASSWERGGTDTGELFFGEGSRLTVL.

The J gene is TRBJ2-1, the V gene TRBV5-1. This CDR3 contains 15 residues. Germline V lookup: CDR1 SGHRS, CDR2 YFSETQ. CDR3 sequence reads: CASSLDPNFYNEQFF. Full variable domain (outside the CDR3, taken from reference TRBV5-1 and TRBJ2-1): KAGVTQTPRYLIKTRGQQVTLSCSPISGHRSVSWYQQTPGQGLQFLFEYFSETQRNKGNFPGRFSGRQFSNSRSEMNVSTLELGDSALYLCASSLDPNFYNEQFFGPGTRLTVL.

This chain joins TRBV12-3 or TRBV12-4 and TRBJ2-7; lacking DNA, the TRBD1 call made by TCRdb goes unchecked. The CDR3 length is 15 residues. The CDR3 sequence is CASSLRTGDYNEQYF.

The chain recombines TRBV27 with TRBJ2-7; absent DNA, TCRdb's TRBD1 call cannot be checked. The CDR3 has 16 amino acids. Germline CDR1 MNHEY, CDR2 SMNVEV (reference sequence). CDR3 protein: CASSLYGGATTYEQYF.

The chain carries TRBV7-9 and TRBJ1-1; as DNA is missing, the TRBD1 call by TCRdb cannot be tested. This CDR3 has 13 amino acids. The germline gives CDR1 SEHNR, CDR2 FQNEAQ (reference sequence). CDR3 protein: CASSPPGYVEAFF.

The chain links TRBV20-1 to TRBJ2-1; TCRdb calls TRBD1, which cannot be checked without DNA. The germline CDR1 and CDR2 sequences are DFQATT and SNEGSKA (reference sequence). There are 18 residues in the CDR3. The CDR3 is CSARDYSTGQDLYNEQFF.

This chain connects TRBV27 to TRBJ2-1; TCRdb outputs TRBD1, but without DNA this stays unchecked. Germline V CDR1 and CDR2: MNHEY, SMNVEV (reference sequence). The CDR3 has 14 amino acids. The CDR3 spells CASGPGTAYNEQFF.

V usage is TRBV29-1 and J usage is TRBJ2-7; TCRdb names TRBD1, which stays unverified in the absence of DNA. There are 13 residues in the CDR3. Per germline, CDR1 SQVTM and CDR2 ANQGSEA. CDR3 in amino acids: CSVEHRENYEQYF.

This sequence joins TRBV20-1 and TRBJ2-7. Germline V gene lookup returns CDR1 DFQATT and CDR2 SNEGSKA (reference sequence). The CDR3 covers 17 residues. CDR3 sequence: CSAQAQVSATHSYEQYF.